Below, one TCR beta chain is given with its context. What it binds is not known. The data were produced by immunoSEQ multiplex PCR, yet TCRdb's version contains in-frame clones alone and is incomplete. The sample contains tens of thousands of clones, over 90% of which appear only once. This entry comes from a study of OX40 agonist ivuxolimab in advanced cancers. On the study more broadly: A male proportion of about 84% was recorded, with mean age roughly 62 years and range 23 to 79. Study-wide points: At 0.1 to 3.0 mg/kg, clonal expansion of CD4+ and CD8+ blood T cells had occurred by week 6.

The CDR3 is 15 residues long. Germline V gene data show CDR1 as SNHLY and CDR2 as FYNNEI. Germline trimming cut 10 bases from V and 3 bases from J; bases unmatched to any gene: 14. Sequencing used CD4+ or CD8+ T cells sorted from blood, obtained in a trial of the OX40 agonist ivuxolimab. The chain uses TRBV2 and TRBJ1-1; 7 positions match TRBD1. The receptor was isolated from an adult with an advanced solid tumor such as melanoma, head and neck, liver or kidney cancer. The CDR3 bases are TGTGCCACAGGGGGAAACGACAGTAGCGACACTGAAGCTTTCTTT. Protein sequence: CATGGNDSSDTEAFF. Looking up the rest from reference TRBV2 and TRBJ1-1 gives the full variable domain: EPEVTQTPSHQVTQMGQEVILRCVPISNHLYFYWYRQILGQKVEFLVSFYNNEISEKSEIFDDQFSVERPDGSNFTLKIRSTKLEDSAMYFCATGGNDSSDTEAFFGQGTRLTVV.